The clone carrying this T cell receptor beta chain was seen at least ten times. Antigen specificity is unknown. TCR alpha and TCR beta cDNA libraries with sample barcodes and UMIs came from 5'RACE using constant-segment primers. TCRdb re-called the 5' RACE reads through MiXCR, storing one row per CDR3 protein. The table lists 430,000 or so distinct CDR3 sequences, around 25% of them singletons. This sample is drawn from a study of T-cell memory formation after mild COVID-19. Overall study findings and caveats: Pre-infection memory contained some responding clones, which suggested that cross-reactive memory had joined. The CD4+ clones that contracted clustered mainly within CM and EM, and the CD8+ clones concentrated in EMRA.

The germline gives CDR1 SGHTA, CDR2 FQGNSA. Trimming took 6 bases from V and 2 from J; bases not matched to a gene: 5. The CDR3 runs to 15 residues. The chain employs TRBV7-2 and TRBJ2-1, with 9 bases lining up with TRBD2. Sequenced input: PBMCs or a T cell subset sorted from them (not recorded which). The clonotype was recovered from an adult woman who had mild COVID-19 (a few samples of this study predate the infection). Cell type and time point are not known. CDR3 region: CASSPAGGAYNEQFF. The DNA of the CDR3 is TGTGCCAGCAGTCCAGCGGGAGGTGCCTACAATGAGCAGTTCTTC.